Reported below is one TCR beta chain. Its antigen is currently unknown. The data stem from a study of cytomegalovirus exposure and HLA in healthy donors. Study-level points and caveats: The authors confirmed in vitro that three CMV-associated chains were specific for CMV antigens. HLA restriction was apparent for most CMV-associated TCR beta chains in a later analysis. The classifier reportedly diagnosed cytomegalovirus status with high specificity and sensitivity. For most TCR sequences rarity was the rule, although some public TCRs occurred in many donors.

PCR involved 60 Vbeta and 13 Jbeta primers. Produced via immunoSEQ multiplex PCR; TCRdb's table is partial and in-frame only. The sample holds about 220,000 clones, approximately 83% seen once. This CDR3 spans 16 amino acids. Losses at the gene ends were 3 bases for V and 4 bases for J; bases not matched to a gene: 7. The germline V gene has CDR1 SGDLS and CDR2 YYNGEE. The chain recombines TRBV9 with TRBJ2-1; 10 nucleotides match TRBD1. Sequenced input: PBMCs. This TCR came from a boy between 2 and 10 years old in good health and CMV-seronegative. CDR3 amino acids: CASSDKTGGLYNEQFF. The CDR3 nucleotides are TGTGCCAGCAGCGACAAGACAGGGGGCTTATACAATGAGCAGTTCTTC.